The T cell receptor beta chain described here comes from a study of shared clonotypes between healthy human individuals. V dropped 0 bases and J dropped 4; count of bases not matched to a gene: 10. Germline V CDR1 and CDR2: GTSNPN, SVGIG (reference sequence). CDR3 length: 16 residues. Using immunoSEQ multiplex PCR, the repertoire was profiled, and TCRdb retains in-frame clones only, with some absent. The sample lists nearly 750,000 clones; over 55% were seen once. V usage is TRBV30 and J usage is TRBJ2-7; 9 positions match TRBD2. The sample was memory CD4+ T cells sorted from blood. As to subset: CD45RA-negative fraction. This sequence originates from a woman younger than 45 in good health. DNA for the CDR3: TGTGCCTGGAGTGTCCTTCAGCGGGGGGCTAGGTACGAGCAGTACTTC. It encodes CAWSVLQRGARYEQYF. The variable domain in full, with the rest retrieved from reference TRBV30 and TRBJ2-7, is SQTIHQWPATLVQPVGSPLSLECTVEGTSNPNLYWYRQAAGRGLQLLFYSVGIGQISSEVPQNLSASRPQDRQFILSSKKLLLSDSGFYLCAWSVLQRGARYEQYFGPGTRLTVT.